Listed below are T cell receptor beta chains from one sample, sequenced in a study of blood T cell repertoires in COVID-19. Here immunoSEQ multiplex PCR was the method, and the copy in TCRdb shows in-frame clones only, minus some. The sample yields approximately 160,000 clones, almost 85% seen once. Material for sequencing was peripheral blood. Every receptor here comes from a man between 18 and 35 years old with active or convalescent COVID-19. Each CDR3 is given with its conserved first and last residue. A D gene is named only where the DNA matches it firmly. Clone size is not always given. Where it is, it says once, few, many or a class for expanded clones.

j_call | v_call | clone_size | d_call | cdr3_aa | cdr3_nt
TRBJ2-1 | TRBV10-3 | once | TRBD2 | CAISEPAGAAGDEQFF | TGTGCCATCAGTGAGCCGGCGGGAGCGGCCGGCGATGAGCAGTTCTTC
TRBJ2-3 | TRBV7-9 | . | TRBD2 | CAAWREGEDTQYF | TGTGCCGCCTGGCGGGAGGGAGAAGATACGCAGTATTTT
TRBJ2-1 | TRBV2 | . | TRBD2 | CASSELAGGPVNEQFF | TGTGCCAGCAGTGAGTTAGCGGGAGGGCCAGTGAATGAGCAGTTCTTC
TRBJ1-5 | TRBV6-1 | once | TRBD1 | CASSARRQGLSNQPQHF | TGTGCCAGCAGTGCCAGGAGACAGGGGCTTAGCAATCAGCCCCAGCATTTT
TRBJ2-7 | TRBV4-1 | . | . | CASSQDQISGVNYEQYF | TGCGCCAGCAGCCAAGATCAGATTAGCGGAGTTAACTACGAGCAGTACTTC
TRBJ2-2 | TRBV29-1 | . | . | CSVGTLSGELFF | TGCAGCGTAGGGACACTGAGCGGGGAGCTGTTTTTT
TRBJ2-7 | TRBV29-1 | . | . | CSVRSRTGYEQYF | TGCAGCGTCCGGAGTCGGACTGGCTACGAGCAGTACTTC
TRBJ2-3 | TRBV11-2 | . | TRBD1 | CASSRTGLSDTQYF | TGTGCCAGCAGCCGGACAGGGCTATCAGATACGCAGTATTTT
TRBJ1-5 | TRBV18 | . | . | CASSPGGPNQPQHF | TGTGCCAGCTCACCGGGGGGACCCAATCAGCCCCAGCATTTT
TRBJ1-1 | TRBV2 | . | . | CASLLFEAFF | TGTGCCAGCTTATTGTTTGAAGCTTTCTTT
TRBJ1-2 | TRBV4-2 | . | TRBD1 | CASSLGTGSYGYTF | TGTGCCAGCAGCCTGGGGACAGGTTCTTATGGCTACACCTTC
TRBJ2-2 | TRBV5-4 | . | . | CASSPGPGGYDTGELFF | TGTGCCAGCAGCCCCGGTCCGGGGGGCTACGACACCGGGGAGCTGTTTTTT
TRBJ2-5 | TRBV11-3 | . | TRBD1 | CASSLLTGDQETQYF | TGTGCCAGCAGCCTTCTGACAGGGGACCAAGAGACCCAGTACTTC
TRBJ1-4 | TRBV29-1 | once | . | CSVRGGTTNEKLFF | TGCAGCGTCCGGGGGGGAACAACTAATGAAAAACTGTTTTTT
TRBJ2-7 | TRBV5-1 | . | . | CASSVQESYEQYF | TGCGCCAGCAGCGTACAGGAGTCCTACGAGCAGTACTTC
TRBJ1-1 | TRBV11-2 | . | TRBD1 | CASSLPERTGGSRTEAFF | TGTGCCAGCAGCTTACCCGAGAGGACAGGGGGCTCTCGGACTGAAGCTTTCTTT
TRBJ1-6 | TRBV10-1 | . | . | CASSESSQINSPLHF | TGCGCCAGCAGTGAGTCGTCACAGATTAATTCACCCCTCCACTTT
TRBJ2-1 | TRBV6-5 | . | TRBD1 | CASSTGVYEQFF | TGTGCCAGCAGCACAGGGGTGTATGAGCAGTTCTTC
TRBJ1-2 | TRBV27 | . | . | CASSFWGPANYGYTF | TGTGCCAGCAGTTTTTGGGGGCCAGCTAACTATGGCTACACCTTC
TRBJ2-7 | TRBV5-1 | . | . | CASSLVRGSSYEQYF | TGCGCCAGCAGCCTGGTTAGGGGGAGCTCCTACGAGCAGTACTTC
TRBJ1-5 | TRBV2 | . | TRBD1 | CASRDPTGLGQPQHF | TGTGCCAGCAGGGACCCGACAGGGTTGGGACAGCCCCAGCATTTT
TRBJ2-2 | TRBV11-2 | . | . | CASSPYSTAINTGELFF | TGTGCCAGCAGCCCATATTCGACAGCTATTAACACCGGGGAGCTGTTTTTT
TRBJ2-2 | TRBV7-6 | . | . | CASSYQIGNTGELFF | TGTGCCAGCAGCTACCAGATTGGGAACACCGGGGAGCTGTTTTTT
TRBJ2-4 | TRBV2 | few | TRBD1 | CASSEATGGGNIQYF | TGTGCCAGCAGTGAAGCGACAGGGGGAGGGAACATTCAGTACTTC
TRBJ2-1 | TRBV6-5 | . | . | CASSYSRGNEQFF | TGTGCCAGCAGTTACTCCCGGGGCAATGAGCAGTTCTTC
TRBJ1-4 | TRBV6-6 | few | . | CASLTGHNEKLFF | TGTGCCAGCTTGACGGGACATAATGAAAAACTGTTTTTT
TRBJ1-4 | TRBV6-5 | . | . | CASSRQARLSEKLFF | TGTGCCAGCAGCCGCCAGGCTCGTTTAAGCGAAAAACTGTTTTTT
TRBJ2-1 | TRBV7-6 | . | TRBD2 | CASSLVGSGRRNEQFF | TGTGCCAGCAGCTTAGTGGGTAGCGGGAGAAGGAATGAGCAGTTCTTC